This TCR beta chain emerged from a study of blood T cell repertoires in COVID-19. Overall study: Sources were T cells, B-cell-depleted T cells, or PBMCs; the material itself was cDNA or gDNA.

In the original processing: It was from reference gene primer amplification that nucleated cell counts were estimated. The assay was immunoSEQ multiplex PCR, and TCRdb's table has in-frame clones only and misses some. The V and J calls and the clone size are those of that table, but D and trimming were determined from the DNA. The profile shows about 240,000 clones, around 82% of them singletons. V was clipped by 0 bases and J by 1 base, with 12 bases between them. The germline CDR1 and CDR2 sequences are LGHNA and YNFKEQ. The CDR3 is 16 amino acids. Sequencing was carried out using peripheral blood. This TCR was recovered from a woman aged 70 to 79 with acute or convalescent COVID-19. The V call is TRBV4-2, the J call TRBJ1-1; D possibly corresponds to TRBD1 (5 bases). CDR3 bases: TGTGCCAGCAGCCAAGATTGGGGGACTTGGAACACTGAAGCTTTCTTT. This codes for CASSQDWGTWNTEAFF.